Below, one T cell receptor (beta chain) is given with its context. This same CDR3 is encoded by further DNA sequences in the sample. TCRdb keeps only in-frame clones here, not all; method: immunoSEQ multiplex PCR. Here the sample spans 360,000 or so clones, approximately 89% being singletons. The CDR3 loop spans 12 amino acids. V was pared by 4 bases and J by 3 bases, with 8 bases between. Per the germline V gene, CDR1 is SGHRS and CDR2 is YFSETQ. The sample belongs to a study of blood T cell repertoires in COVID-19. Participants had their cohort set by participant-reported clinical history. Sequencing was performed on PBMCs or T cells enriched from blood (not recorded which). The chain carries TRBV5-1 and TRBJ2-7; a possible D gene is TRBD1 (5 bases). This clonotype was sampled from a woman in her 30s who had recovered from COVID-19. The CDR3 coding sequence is TGCGCCAGCAGCGGCGACAGCTACGAGCAGTACTTC. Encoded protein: CASSGDSYEQYF.